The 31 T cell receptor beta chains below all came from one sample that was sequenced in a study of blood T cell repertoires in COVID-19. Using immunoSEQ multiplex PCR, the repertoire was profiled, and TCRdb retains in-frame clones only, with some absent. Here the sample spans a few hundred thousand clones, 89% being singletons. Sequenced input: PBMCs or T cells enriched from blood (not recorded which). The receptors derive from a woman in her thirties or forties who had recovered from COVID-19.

The CDR3 DNA is TGTGCCATCAGTACGACAGGGTCAGCCGGGAATGAGCAGTTCTTC. Protein: CAISTTGSAGNEQFF. The chain is built from TRBV10-3 and TRBJ2-1, with 7 bases identical to TRBD1. The V gene's germline CDR1 is ENHRY and CDR2 SYGVKD. This CDR3 is built from 15 residues. Unmatched junction bases numbered 11, after V lost 5 bases and J lost 7 bases.

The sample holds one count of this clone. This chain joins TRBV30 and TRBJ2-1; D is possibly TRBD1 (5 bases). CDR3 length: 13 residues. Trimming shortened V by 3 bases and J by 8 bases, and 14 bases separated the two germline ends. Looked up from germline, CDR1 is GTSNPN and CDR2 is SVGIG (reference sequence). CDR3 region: CAWREGAPDEQFF. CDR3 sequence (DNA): TGTGCCTGGAGGGAAGGGGCGCCGGATGAGCAGTTCTTC. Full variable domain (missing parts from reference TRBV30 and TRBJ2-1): SQTIHQWPATLVQPVGSPLSLECTVEGTSNPNLYWYRQAAGRGLQLLFYSVGIGQISSEVPQNLSASRPQDRQFILSSKKLLLSDSGFYLCAWREGAPDEQFFGPGTRLTVL.

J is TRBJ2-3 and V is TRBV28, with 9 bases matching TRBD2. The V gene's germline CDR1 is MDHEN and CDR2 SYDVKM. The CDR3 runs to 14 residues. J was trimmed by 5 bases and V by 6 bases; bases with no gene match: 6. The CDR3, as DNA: TGTGCCAGCAGGCGAGCGGGGGGAAGAGATACGCAGTATTTT. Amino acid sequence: CASRRAGGRDTQYF.

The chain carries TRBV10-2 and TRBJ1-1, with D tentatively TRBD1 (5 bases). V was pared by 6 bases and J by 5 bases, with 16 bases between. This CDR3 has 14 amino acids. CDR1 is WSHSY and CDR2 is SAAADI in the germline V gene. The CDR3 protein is CASRTMGGLTEAFF. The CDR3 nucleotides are TGCGCCAGCAGGACAATGGGGGGATTAACTGAAGCTTTCTTT.

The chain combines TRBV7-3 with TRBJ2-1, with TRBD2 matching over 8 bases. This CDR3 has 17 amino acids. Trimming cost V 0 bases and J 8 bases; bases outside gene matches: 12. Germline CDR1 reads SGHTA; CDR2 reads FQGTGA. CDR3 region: CASSLTRSGAGEYEQFF. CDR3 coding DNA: TGTGCCAGCAGCTTAACGAGGTCAGGAGCGGGAGAATATGAGCAGTTCTTC.

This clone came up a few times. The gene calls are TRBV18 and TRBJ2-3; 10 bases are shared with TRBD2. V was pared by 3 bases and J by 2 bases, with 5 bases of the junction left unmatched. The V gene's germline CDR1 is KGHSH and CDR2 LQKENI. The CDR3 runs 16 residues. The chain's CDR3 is CASSPRLAGNTDTQYF. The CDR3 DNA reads TGTGCCAGCTCACCCCGACTAGCGGGTAACACAGATACGCAGTATTTT. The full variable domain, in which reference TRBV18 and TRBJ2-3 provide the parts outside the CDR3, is NAGVMQNPRHLVRRRGQEARLRCSPMKGHSHVYWYRQLPEEGLKFMVYLQKENIIDESGMPKERFSAEFPKEGPSILRIQQVVRGDSAAYFCASSPRLAGNTDTQYFGPGTRLTVL.

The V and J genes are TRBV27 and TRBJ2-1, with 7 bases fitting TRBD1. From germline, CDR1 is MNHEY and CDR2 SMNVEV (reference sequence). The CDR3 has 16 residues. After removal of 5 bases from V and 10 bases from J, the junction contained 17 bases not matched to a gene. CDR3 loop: CASSGLDRRFNREQFF. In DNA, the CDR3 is TGTGCCAGCAGTGGGCTGGACAGGAGATTTAACAGGGAGCAGTTCTTC.

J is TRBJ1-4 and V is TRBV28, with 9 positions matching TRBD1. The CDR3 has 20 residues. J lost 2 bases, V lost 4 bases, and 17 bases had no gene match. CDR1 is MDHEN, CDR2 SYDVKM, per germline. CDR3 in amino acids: CASSYYRWVGQGTTNEKLFF. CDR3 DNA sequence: TGTGCCAGCAGTTACTACCGATGGGTGGGACAGGGTACTACTAATGAAAAACTGTTTTTT.

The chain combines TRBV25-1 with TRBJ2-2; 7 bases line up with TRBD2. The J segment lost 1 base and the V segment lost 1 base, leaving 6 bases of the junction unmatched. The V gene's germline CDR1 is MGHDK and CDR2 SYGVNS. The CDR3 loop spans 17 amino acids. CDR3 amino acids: CASSESLPGGNTGELFF. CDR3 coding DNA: TGTGCCAGCAGTGAATCCTTACCGGGGGGGAACACCGGGGAGCTGTTTTTT.

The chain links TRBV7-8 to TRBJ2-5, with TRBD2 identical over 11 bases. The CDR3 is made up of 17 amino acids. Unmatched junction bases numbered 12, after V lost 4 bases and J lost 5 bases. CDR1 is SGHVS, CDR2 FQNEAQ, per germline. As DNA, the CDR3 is TGTGCCAGCAGCTCCGGACTAGCGGGCGCCGGGGATGAGACCCAGTACTTC. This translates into CASSSGLAGAGDETQYF.

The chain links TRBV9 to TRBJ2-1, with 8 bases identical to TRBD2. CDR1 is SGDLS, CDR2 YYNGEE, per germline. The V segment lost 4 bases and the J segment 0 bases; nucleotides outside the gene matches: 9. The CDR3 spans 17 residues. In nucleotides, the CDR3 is TGTGCCAGCAGCCCATACCTCACTAGCGGCTCCTACAATGAGCAGTTCTTC. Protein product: CASSPYLTSGSYNEQFF.

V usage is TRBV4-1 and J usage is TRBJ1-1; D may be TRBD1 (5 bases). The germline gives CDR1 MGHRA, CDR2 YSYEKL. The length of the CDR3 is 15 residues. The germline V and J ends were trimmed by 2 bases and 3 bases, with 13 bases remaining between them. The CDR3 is CASSQPKAGDTEAFF. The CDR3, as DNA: TGCGCCAGCAGCCAACCAAAGGCGGGGGACACTGAAGCTTTCTTT.

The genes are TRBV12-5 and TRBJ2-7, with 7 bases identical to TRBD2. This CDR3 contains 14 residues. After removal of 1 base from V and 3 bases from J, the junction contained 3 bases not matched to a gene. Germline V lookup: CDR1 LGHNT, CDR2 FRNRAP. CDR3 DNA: TGTGCTAGTGGTTTGGCCGCTAGCGGCTACGAGCAGTACTTC. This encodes CASGLAASGYEQYF.

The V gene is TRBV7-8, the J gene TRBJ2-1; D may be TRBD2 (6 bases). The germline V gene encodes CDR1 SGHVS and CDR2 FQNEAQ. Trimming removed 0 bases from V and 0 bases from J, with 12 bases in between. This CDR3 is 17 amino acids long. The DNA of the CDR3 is TGTGCCAGCAGCTTAGCTCCTAGCGCGAGCTCCTACAATGAGCAGTTCTTC. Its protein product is CASSLAPSASSYNEQFF.

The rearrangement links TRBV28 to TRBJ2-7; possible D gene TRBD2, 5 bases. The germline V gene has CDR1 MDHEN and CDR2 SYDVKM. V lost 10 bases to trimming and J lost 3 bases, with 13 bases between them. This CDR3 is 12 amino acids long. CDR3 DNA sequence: TGTGCCACCACGGGAAGGGTCTACGAGCAGTACTTC. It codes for CATTGRVYEQYF.

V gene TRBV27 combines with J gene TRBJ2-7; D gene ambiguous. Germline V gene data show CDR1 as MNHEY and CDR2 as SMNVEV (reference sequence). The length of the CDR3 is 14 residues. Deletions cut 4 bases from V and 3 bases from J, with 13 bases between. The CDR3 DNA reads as TGTGCCAGCAGTTCGCTGGTACTATTCTACGAGCAGTACTTC. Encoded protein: CASSSLVLFYEQYF.

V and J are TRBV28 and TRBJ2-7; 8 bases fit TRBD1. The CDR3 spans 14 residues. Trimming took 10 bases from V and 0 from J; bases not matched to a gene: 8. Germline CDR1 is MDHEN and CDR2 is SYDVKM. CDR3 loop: CAITRTGISYEQYF. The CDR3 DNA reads TGTGCCATCACCAGGACAGGGATCTCCTACGAGCAGTACTTC.

CDR3 sequence: CASSLAAITGELFF. Here the CDR3 DNA reads TGTGCCAGCAGCTTAGCAGCGATCACCGGGGAGCTGTTTTTT. The chain uses TRBV11-3 and TRBJ2-2; D call uncertain. The V end was cut by 1 base, the J end by 4 bases, with 7 bases between. CDR1 is SGHNT and CDR2 is YENEEA in the germline V gene. The CDR3 length is 14 residues.

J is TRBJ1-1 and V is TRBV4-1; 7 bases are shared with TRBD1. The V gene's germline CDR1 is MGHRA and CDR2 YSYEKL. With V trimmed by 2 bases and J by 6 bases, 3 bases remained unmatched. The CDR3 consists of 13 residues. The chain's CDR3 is CASSQLDRAEAFF. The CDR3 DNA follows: TGCGCCAGCAGCCAATTAGACAGGGCTGAAGCTTTCTTT.

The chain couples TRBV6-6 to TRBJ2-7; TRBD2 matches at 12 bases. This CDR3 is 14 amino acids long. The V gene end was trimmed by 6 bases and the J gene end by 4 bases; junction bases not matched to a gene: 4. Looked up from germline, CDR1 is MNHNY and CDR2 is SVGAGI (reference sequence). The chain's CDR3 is CASSRLAGVYEQYF. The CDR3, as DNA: TGTGCCAGCAGCCGACTAGCGGGGGTTTACGAGCAGTACTTC.

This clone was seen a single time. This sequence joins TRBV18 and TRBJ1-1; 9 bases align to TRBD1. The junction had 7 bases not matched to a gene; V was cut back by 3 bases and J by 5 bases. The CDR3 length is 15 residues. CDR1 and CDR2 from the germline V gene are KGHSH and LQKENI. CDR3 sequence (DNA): TGTGCCAGCTCACCCAGGACAGGGGCGATTACTGAAGCTTTCTTT. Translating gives CASSPRTGAITEAFF.

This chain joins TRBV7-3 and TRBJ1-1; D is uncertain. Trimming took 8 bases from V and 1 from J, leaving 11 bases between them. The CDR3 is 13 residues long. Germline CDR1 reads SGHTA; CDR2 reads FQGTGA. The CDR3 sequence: CASAEDSNTEAFF. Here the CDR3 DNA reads TGTGCCAGCGCGGAGGACTCGAACACTGAAGCTTTCTTT.

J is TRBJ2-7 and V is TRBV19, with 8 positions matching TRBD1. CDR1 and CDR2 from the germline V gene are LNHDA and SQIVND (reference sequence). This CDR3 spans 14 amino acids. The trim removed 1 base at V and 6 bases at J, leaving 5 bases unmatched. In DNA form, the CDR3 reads TGTGCCAGTAGTATAGCGGACAGGGACCGCGAGCAGTACTTC. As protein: CASSIADRDREQYF.

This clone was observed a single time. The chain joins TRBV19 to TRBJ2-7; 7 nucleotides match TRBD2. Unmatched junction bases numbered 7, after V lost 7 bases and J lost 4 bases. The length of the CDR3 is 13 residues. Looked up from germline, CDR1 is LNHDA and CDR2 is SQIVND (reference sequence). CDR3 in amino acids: CASKLAGEYEQYF. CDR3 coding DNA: TGTGCCAGTAAACTTGCGGGGGAGTACGAGCAGTACTTC.

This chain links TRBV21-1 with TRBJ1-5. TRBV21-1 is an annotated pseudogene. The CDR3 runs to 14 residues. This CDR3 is CASSPLTRNQPQHF. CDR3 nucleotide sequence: TGTGCCAGCAGCCCCCTGACTCGCAATCAGCCCCAGCATTTT.

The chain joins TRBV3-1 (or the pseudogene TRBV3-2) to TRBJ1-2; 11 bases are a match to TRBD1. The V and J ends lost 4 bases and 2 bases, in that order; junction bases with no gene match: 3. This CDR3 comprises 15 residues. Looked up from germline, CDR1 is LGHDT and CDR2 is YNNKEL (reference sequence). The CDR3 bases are TGTGCCAGCAGCCGCCGGGACAGGGGGAACTATGGCTACACCTTC. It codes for CASSRRDRGNYGYTF.

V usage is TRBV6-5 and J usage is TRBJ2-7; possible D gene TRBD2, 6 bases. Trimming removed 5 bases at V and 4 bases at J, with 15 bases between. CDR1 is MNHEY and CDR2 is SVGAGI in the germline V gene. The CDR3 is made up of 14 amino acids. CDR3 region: CASSLSEGEYEQYF. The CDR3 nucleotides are TGTGCCAGCAGTCTCTCGGAGGGAGAGTACGAGCAGTACTTC.

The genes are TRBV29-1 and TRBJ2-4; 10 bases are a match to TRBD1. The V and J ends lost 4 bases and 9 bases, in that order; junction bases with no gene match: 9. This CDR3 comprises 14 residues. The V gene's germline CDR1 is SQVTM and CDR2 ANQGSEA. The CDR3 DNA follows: TGCAGCGTTGTAATCTCTCGACAGGGGGCCATTCAGTACTTC. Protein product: CSVVISRQGAIQYF.

The CDR3 coding sequence is TGTGCCAGCAGTTTATCGACAGGCTACAAGGAGACCCAGTACTTC. This gives the protein CASSLSTGYKETQYF. The V gene is TRBV28, the J gene TRBJ2-5; a weak D match, TRBD1 (6 bases). V was shortened by 1 base and J by 5 bases, with 14 bases between the two germline ends. Germline-derived CDR1 and CDR2 are MDHEN and SYDVKM. The CDR3 length is 15 residues.

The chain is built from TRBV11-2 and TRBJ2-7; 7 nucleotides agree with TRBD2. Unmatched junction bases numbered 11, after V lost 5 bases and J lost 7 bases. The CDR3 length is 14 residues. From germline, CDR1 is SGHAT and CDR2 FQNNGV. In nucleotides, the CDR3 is TGTGCCAGCAGCCTCCAACTCCAGGGAGGGGAGCAGTACTTC. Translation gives CASSLQLQGGEQYF.

The CDR3 sequence is CASSAFPGREQYF. CDR3 coding DNA: TGCGCCAGCAGCGCCTTTCCGGGGAGAGAGCAGTACTTC. The chain recombines TRBV10-1 with TRBJ2-7; tentatively, D is TRBD2 (5 bases). Trimming left V 6 bases short and J 7 bases short, with 16 bases between. CDR1 WNHNN and CDR2 SYGVQD come from the germline V gene (reference sequence). The CDR3 runs to 13 residues.